This entry describes one T cell receptor (beta chain). These data originate in a study of control samples from healthy donors and cancer patients. The CDR3 totals 17 residues. V lost 0 bases and J 0 bases, leaving 14 bases between the germline ends. CDR1 is LNHNV, CDR2 YYDKDF, per germline (reference sequence). TCRdb keeps only in-frame clones here, not all; method: immunoSEQ multiplex PCR. Of 70,000 to 80,000 clones in the sample, more than 75% are singletons; the top ten hold about 16%. Sequencing input: blood. V usage is TRBV15 and J usage is TRBJ2-5; D unclear. The TCR sequence derives from a man in his fifties in good health. CDR3 sequence (DNA): TGTGCCACCAGCAGAGATTACCAGGTGCGGTACCAAGAGACCCAGTACTTC. It translates to CATSRDYQVRYQETQYF.